This T cell receptor (beta chain) stems from a study of T cell clones after liver transplantation. Across the study: Third-party-reactive TCRbeta sequences from pre-transplant mixed lymphocyte reactions served as antigen-independent comparators. HCV positivity affected three of eight recipients; the rest lacked autoimmune or viral indications.

Measured with immunoSEQ multiplex PCR; TCRdb has only the in-frame clones, and not every one. The sample shows 20,000 to 25,000 clones, roughly 69% of them seen only once. This clone was picked up one time. Its antigen is currently unknown. Regarding the study as a whole: Small, mixed patient groups and varying post-transplant times limit these conclusions.

The V and J ends lost 0 bases and 2 bases respectively, with 14 bases between them. Germline assignment: CDR1 GTSNPN and CDR2 SVGIG (reference sequence). The CDR3 runs to 15 residues. The TCR comes from a human donor who received a liver transplant. The material sequenced was CD4+ T cells from blood, taken before liver transplant. The chain joins TRBV30 to TRBJ2-7; TRBD1 or TRBD2 may be the D gene (5 bases each). CDR3 in amino acids: CAWSVRMPGPYEQYF. DNA for the CDR3: TGTGCCTGGAGTGTTCGTATGCCGGGGCCCTACGAGCAGTACTTC.